This TCR beta chain was recorded in a study of vaccination and CD4 T cells after COVID-19. Study summary: Nasal swab PCR detected SARS-CoV-2 in convalescent patients, who comprised some 10 mild cases and one severe case. General study points: Within the convalescent patients, spike mono-reactivity was found in 304 of 307 vaccine-specific clones. A median approximately 86% of convalescent patients' SARS-CoV-2-reactive clones emerged only after vaccination.

Sequencing of the DNA from cultured CD4+ T cells was carried out with the Oncomine TCR Beta short-read assay. TCRdb re-called the PCR reads with MiXCR, one entry per CDR3 protein. Of about 7,100 distinct CDR3 sequences listed, around two thirds are singletons. The length of the CDR3 is 16 residues. Per the germline V gene, CDR1 is SGHTA and CDR2 is FQGTGA. Germline trimming cut 5 bases from V and 1 base from J; bases unmatched to any gene: 7. Only one count was recorded for this clonotype. Its antigen is still unknown. Sample treatment: roughly 11-day PBMC culture with coronavirus spike peptide pools or control peptides (ViraFEST assay). On days 3 and 7, half the medium was swapped for fresh IL-2-containing medium.

This sequence joins TRBV7-3 and TRBJ2-3, with 9 nucleotides matching TRBD2. This sequence was found in a human donor who had recovered from COVID-19. Input material: CD4+ T cells from blood, cultured in vitro. The CDR3 spells CASSLGRGGGTDTQYF. The CDR3 bases are TGTGCCAGCAGCCTTGGGCGGGGGGGCGGCACAGATACGCAGTATTTT.